The 9 T cell receptor beta chains below come from one sample, sequenced in a study of shared clonotypes between healthy human individuals. Method: immunoSEQ multiplex PCR; TCRdb's copy keeps in-frame clones and lacks some. The profile shows about a million clones, approximately 80% of them singletons. The sample consisted of memory CD4+ T cells sorted from blood. Subset in this sample: CD45RA-negative fraction. The receptors shown here come from a young man in good health.

CDR3 residues: CASSMGLAGAETQYF. DNA for the CDR3: TGTGCCAGCAGCATGGGACTAGCGGGAGCAGAGACCCAGTACTTC. The chain couples TRBV9 to TRBJ2-5, with 14 positions matching TRBD2. The CDR3 is 15 residues long. Unmatched junction bases numbered 3, after V lost 4 bases and J lost 4 bases. Germline V gene lookup returns CDR1 SGDLS and CDR2 YYNGEE.

This chain connects TRBV30 to TRBJ2-1, with a tentative D call TRBD1 (5 bases). Trimming pared 0 bases from V and 9 bases from J, leaving 12 bases between. Germline CDR1 and CDR2: GTSNPN and SVGIG (reference sequence). CDR3 length: 13 amino acids. The DNA of the CDR3 is TGTGCCTGGAGTGTCCCGGCCCAGGGTGAGCAGTTCTTC. This gives the protein CAWSVPAQGEQFF.

The V call is TRBV18, the J call TRBJ2-1; 10 positions agree with TRBD1. This CDR3 region has 13 residues. Germline V gene data show CDR1 as KGHSH and CDR2 as LQKENI. J was trimmed by 15 bases and V by 4 bases; bases with no gene match: 9. CDR3 nucleotides: TGTGCCAGCTCACTTGACGGACAGGGGGGTCGGTTCTTC. As protein: CASSLDGQGGRFF.

The chain links TRBV28 to TRBJ1-2, with D unresolved. The V end lost 6 bases, the J end lost 6 bases, and 17 bases lay between the germline ends. The CDR3 is 14 residues long. From germline, CDR1 is MDHEN and CDR2 SYDVKM. Written as DNA, the CDR3 is TGTGCCAGCAGACCTTCGGCCGTGGCCCATGGCTACACCTTC. Translating it yields CASRPSAVAHGYTF.

This clone was observed a few times. This rearrangement joins TRBV7-9 to TRBJ2-5; unclear D gene. Per germline, CDR1 SEHNR and CDR2 FQNEAQ (reference sequence). The length of the CDR3 is 14 residues. V shed 5 bases and J shed 5 bases, with 15 bases lying between them. The CDR3: CASSVESTRETQYF. The CDR3 nucleotides read TGTGCCAGCAGCGTCGAATCAACCAGGGAGACCCAGTACTTC. The full variable domain, completed using reference TRBV7-9 and TRBJ2-5, is DTGVSQNPRHKITKRGQNVTFRCDPISEHNRLYWYRQTLGQGPEFLTYFQNEAQLEKSRLLSDRFSAERPKGSFSTLEIQRTEQGDSAMYLCASSVESTRETQYFGPGTRLLVL.

J is TRBJ2-7 and V is TRBV30; TRBD2 is a possible D gene (5 bases). The germline gives CDR1 GTSNPN, CDR2 SVGIG (reference sequence). The CDR3 length is 13 residues. Trimming removed 2 bases from V and 6 bases from J, with 14 bases in between. Written as DNA, the CDR3 is TGTGCCTGGAGTCCGCAGTCGAGCGGCGAGCAGTACTTC. This gives the protein CAWSPQSSGEQYF.

CDR3 bases: TGTGCCATCGGCTCCAAAACAGGGCTGGCCACTGAAGCTTTCTTT. Protein sequence: CAIGSKTGLATEAFF. The V and J genes are TRBV10-3 and TRBJ1-1; a possible D gene is TRBD1 (6 bases). Trimming cost V 8 bases and J 4 bases, with 20 bases left between them. Germline V gives CDR1 ENHRY, CDR2 SYGVKD. The CDR3 has 15 residues.

In its sample, this clone was seen a few times. The J gene is TRBJ1-1, the V gene TRBV5-6; D not certain. The CDR3 runs to 12 residues. Germline loops: CDR1 SGHDT, CDR2 YYEEEE. V was shortened by 0 bases and J by 10 bases, with 10 bases between the two germline ends. The CDR3 here is CASSLDVGRAFF. The CDR3 DNA is TGTGCCAGCAGCTTGGATGTGGGGAGAGCTTTCTTT.

This clone has more than one count but fewer than ten. This sequence joins TRBV11-2 and TRBJ2-5; 8 positions agree with TRBD2. The CDR3 totals 13 residues. Germline lookup yields CDR1 SGHAT and CDR2 FQNNGV. J gave up 4 bases and V 5 bases, and 3 bases lay outside the gene matches. The CDR3 bases are TGTGCCAGCAGCACCGGACTAGCAGAGACCCAGTACTTC. It translates to CASSTGLAETQYF.